Each of the 5 T cell receptor beta chains below was sequenced from the same sample in a study of human T cells and chemical hapten exposure. Individual cDNA molecules (in the library) carried attached unique molecular identifiers. TCRdb re-analysed the reads in MiXCR, keeping a single row per CDR3 protein. The table includes roughly 3,700 distinct CDR3 sequences, approximately 50% detected once. Treatment: therapeutic diphenylcyclopropenone sensitization with weekly scalp DPC. The material sequenced was whole blood, taken before DPC sensitization or 2, 6, or about 24 weeks after (not recorded which). The receptors were sampled from an adult with alopecia areata. Some clones in this sample may be carry-over from other donors' samples. This table probably holds off-target reads from a library built for another chain.

The V call is TRBV10-3, the J call TRBJ2-1; TRBD2 matches 9 bases. V trimming: 2 bases; J trimming: 2 bases; junction bases outside the gene matches: 7. Germline V gene sequence: CDR1 ENHRY, CDR2 SYGVKD. The CDR3 consists of 17 residues. In nucleotides, the CDR3 is TGTGCCATCAGTGAGATGTCTAGCGGGACTACCTACAATGAGCAGTTCTTC. Its protein is CAISEMSSGTTYNEQFF.

This clonotype has only a few counts. V usage is TRBV4-3 and J usage is TRBJ2-7; D is perhaps TRBD1 or TRBD2 (5 bases each). The germline gives CDR1 LGHNA, CDR2 YSLEER. Trimming shortened V by 2 bases and J by 1 base, and 15 bases separated the two germline ends. This CDR3 is 16 amino acids long. The CDR3 loop is CASSQWGTSGSYEQYF. CDR3 DNA: TGCGCCAGCAGCCAATGGGGCACTTCGGGGTCCTACGAGCAGTACTTC.

The genes are TRBV29-1 and TRBJ2-1; no clear D. Trimming removed 5 bases from V and 6 bases from J, with 14 bases in between. Germline CDR1 reads SQVTM; CDR2 reads ANQGSEA. The CDR3 consists of 13 residues. The DNA of the CDR3 is TGCAGCGTTTCTCATTTCGGCGGCAATGAGCAGTTCTTC. Translating it yields CSVSHFGGNEQFF.

The chain recombines TRBV20-1 with TRBJ2-4; 7 nucleotides match TRBD2. This CDR3 contains 12 residues. J was trimmed by 8 bases and V by 6 bases; bases with no gene match: 7. The germline V gene encodes CDR1 DFQATT and CDR2 SNEGSKA (reference sequence). The CDR3 region is CSAGGDRDIQYF. Here the CDR3 DNA reads TGCAGTGCGGGGGGGGACCGGGACATTCAGTACTTC.

The V and J genes are TRBV5-1 and TRBJ1-6, with 7 bases lining up with TRBD1. Germline V gives CDR1 SGHRS, CDR2 YFSETQ. Trimming cost V 4 bases and J 7 bases; bases outside gene matches: 8. The CDR3 consists of 15 residues. CDR3 nucleotide sequence: TGCGCCAGCAGCGCCGTTGGACAGGCAAATTCACCCCTCCACTTT. As protein: CASSAVGQANSPLHF.